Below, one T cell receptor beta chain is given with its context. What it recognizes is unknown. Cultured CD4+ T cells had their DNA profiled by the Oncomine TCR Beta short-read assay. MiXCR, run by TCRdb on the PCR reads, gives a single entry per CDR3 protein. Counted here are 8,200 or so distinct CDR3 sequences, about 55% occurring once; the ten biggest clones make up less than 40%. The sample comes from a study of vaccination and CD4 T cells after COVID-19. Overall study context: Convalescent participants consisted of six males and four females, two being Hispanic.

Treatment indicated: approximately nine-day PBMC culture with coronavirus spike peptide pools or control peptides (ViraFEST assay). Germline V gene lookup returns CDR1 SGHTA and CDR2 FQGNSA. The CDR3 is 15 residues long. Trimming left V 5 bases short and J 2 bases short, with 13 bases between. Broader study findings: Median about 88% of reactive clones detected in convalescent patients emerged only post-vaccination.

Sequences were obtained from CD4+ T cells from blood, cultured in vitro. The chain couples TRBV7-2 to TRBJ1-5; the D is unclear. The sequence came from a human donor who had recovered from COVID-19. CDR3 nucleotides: TGTGCCAGCAGCCCGATATTGGGTGGCAATCAGCCCCAGCATTTT. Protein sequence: CASSPILGGNQPQHF.